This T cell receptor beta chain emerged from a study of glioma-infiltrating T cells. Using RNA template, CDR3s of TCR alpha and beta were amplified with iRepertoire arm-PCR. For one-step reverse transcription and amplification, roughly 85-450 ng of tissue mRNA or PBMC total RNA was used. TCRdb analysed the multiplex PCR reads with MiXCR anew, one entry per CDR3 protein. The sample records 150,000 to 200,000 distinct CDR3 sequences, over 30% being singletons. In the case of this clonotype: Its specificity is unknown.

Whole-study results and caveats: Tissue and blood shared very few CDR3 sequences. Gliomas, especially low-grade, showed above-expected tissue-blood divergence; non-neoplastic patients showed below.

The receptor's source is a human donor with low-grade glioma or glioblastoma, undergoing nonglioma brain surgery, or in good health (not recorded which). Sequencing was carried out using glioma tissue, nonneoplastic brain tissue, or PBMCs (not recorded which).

The CDR3 DNA reads as TGTGCCAGCAGCCAAGATCTGGGACAGGGAACAGATACGCAGTATTTT. Protein product: CASSQDLGQGTDTQYF. This rearrangement joins TRBV3-1 to TRBJ2-3; 9 bases agree with TRBD1. The germline V gene has CDR1 LGHDT and CDR2 YNNKEL (reference sequence). The CDR3 has 16 residues. J was trimmed by 3 bases and V by 0 bases; bases with no gene match: 4.